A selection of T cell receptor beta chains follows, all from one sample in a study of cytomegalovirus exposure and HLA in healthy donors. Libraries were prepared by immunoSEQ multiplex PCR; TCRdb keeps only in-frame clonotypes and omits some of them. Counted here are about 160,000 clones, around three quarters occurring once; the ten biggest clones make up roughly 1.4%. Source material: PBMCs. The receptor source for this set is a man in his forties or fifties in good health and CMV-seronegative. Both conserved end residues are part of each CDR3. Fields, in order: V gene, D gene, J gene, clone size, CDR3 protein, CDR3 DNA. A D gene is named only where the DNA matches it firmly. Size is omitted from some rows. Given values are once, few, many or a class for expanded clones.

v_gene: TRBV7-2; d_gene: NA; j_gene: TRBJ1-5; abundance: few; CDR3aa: CASSVTGTDGGAQHF; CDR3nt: TGTGCCAGCAGCGTCACCGGGACCGATGGAGGGGCCCAGCATTTT
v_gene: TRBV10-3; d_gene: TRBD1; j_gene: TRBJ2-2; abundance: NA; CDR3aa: CAISGTGVSTGELFF; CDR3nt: TGTGCCATCAGTGGGACAGGGGTGAGCACCGGGGAGCTGTTTTTT
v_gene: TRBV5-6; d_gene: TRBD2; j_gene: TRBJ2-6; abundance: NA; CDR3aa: CASSRDYGSSGANGLTF; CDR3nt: TGTGCCAGCAGCCGGGACTACGGAAGCTCTGGGGCCAACGGCCTGACTTTC
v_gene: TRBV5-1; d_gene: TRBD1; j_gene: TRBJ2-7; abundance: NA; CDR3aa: CASSWTGGNEQYF; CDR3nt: TGCGCCAGCAGCTGGACAGGGGGCAACGAGCAGTACTTC
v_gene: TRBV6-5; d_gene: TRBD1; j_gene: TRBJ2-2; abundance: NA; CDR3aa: CASRWTGGNTGELFF; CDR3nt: TGTGCCAGCAGGTGGACAGGGGGCAACACCGGGGAGCTGTTTTTT
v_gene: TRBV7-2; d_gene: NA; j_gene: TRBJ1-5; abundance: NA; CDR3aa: CASSWTETNQPQHF; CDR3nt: TGTGCCAGCAGCTGGACAGAGACTAATCAGCCCCAGCATTTT
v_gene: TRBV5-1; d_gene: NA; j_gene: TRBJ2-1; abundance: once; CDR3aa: CASSPDPGSYNEQFF; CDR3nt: TGCGCCAGCAGCCCAGACCCAGGAAGCTACAATGAGCAGTTCTTC
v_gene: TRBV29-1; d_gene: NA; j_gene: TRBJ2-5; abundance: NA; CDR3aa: CSVERIQETQYF; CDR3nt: TGCAGCGTTGAGAGGATACAAGAGACCCAGTACTTC
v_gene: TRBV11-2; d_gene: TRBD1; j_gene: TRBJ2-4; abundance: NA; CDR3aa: CASSRRPGQGKNIQYF; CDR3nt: TGTGCCAGCAGCCGGCGACCGGGACAGGGAAAAAACATTCAGTACTTC
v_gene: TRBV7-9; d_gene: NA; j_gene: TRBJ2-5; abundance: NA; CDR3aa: CASSAGSARETQYF; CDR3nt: TGTGCCAGCAGCGCGGGTTCGGCGAGGGAGACCCAGTACTTC
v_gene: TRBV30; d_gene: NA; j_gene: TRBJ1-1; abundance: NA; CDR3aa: CAWGEGGPEPAFF; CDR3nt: TGTGCCTGGGGCGAAGGGGGACCGGAACCAGCTTTCTTT
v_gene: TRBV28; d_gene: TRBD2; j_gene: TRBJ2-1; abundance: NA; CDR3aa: CASSWSGRNNEQFF; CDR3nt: TGTGCCAGCAGTTGGAGCGGGAGAAACAATGAGCAGTTCTTC
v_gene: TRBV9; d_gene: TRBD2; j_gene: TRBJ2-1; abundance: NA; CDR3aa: CASSRWTSGYNEQFF; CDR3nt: TGTGCCAGCAGTAGGTGGACTAGCGGATACAATGAGCAGTTCTTC
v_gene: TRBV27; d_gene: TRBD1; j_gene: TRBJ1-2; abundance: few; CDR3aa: CASSPLGQGNGYTF; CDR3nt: TGTGCCAGCAGTCCCCTGGGACAGGGCAATGGCTACACCTTC
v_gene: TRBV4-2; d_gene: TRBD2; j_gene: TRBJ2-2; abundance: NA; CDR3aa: CASSRSQREGNTGELFF; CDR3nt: TGTGCCAGCAGCCGTTCGCAGCGGGAAGGGAACACCGGGGAGCTGTTTTTT
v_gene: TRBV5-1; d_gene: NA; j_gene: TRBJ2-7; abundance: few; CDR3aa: CASSLRVDNYEQYF; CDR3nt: TGCGCCAGCAGCTTGCGAGTAGACAACTACGAGCAGTACTTC
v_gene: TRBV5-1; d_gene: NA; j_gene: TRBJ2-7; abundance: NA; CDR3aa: CASSGQGSSYEQYF; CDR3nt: TGCGCCAGCAGCGGGCAGGGAAGCTCCTACGAGCAGTACTTC
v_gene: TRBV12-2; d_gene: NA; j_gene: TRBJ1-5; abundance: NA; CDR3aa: CASRPTGTSNQPQHF; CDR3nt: TGTGCAAGTCGCCCGACAGGGACCAGCAATCAGCCCCAGCATTTT
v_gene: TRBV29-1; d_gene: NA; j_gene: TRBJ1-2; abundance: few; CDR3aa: CSVEVRQGAGGYGYTF; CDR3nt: TGCAGCGTTGAAGTCCGGCAGGGCGCGGGAGGCTATGGCTACACCTTC
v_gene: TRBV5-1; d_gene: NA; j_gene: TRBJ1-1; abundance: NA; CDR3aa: CASSTQSETEAFF; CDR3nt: TGCGCCAGCAGCACACAAAGTGAAACTGAAGCTTTCTTT
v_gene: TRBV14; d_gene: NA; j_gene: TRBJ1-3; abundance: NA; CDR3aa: CASSPQDSWSGNTIYF; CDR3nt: TGTGCCAGCAGCCCGCAGGACAGTTGGTCAGGAAACACCATATATTTT
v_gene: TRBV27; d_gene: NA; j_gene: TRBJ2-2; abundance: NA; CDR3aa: CASSLRRRNTGELFF; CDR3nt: TGTGCCAGCAGTTTACGTAGAAGGAACACCGGGGAGCTGTTTTTT
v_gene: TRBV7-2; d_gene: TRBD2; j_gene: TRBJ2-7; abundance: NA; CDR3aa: CASSSGSGKAYEQYF; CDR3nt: TGTGCCAGCAGTTCGGGGAGCGGGAAAGCCTACGAGCAGTACTTC
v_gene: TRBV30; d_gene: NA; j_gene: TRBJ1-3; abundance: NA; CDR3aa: CAWSVNRGSGNTIYF; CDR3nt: TGTGCCTGGAGTGTGAACCGGGGCTCTGGAAACACCATATATTTT
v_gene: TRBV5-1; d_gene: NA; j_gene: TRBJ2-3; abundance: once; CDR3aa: CASSFLAGSSTDTQYF; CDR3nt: TGCGCCAGCAGCTTCCTGGCGGGAAGTAGCACAGATACGCAGTATTTT
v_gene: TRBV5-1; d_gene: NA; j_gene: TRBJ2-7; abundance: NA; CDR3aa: CASSFPTQEQYF; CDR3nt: TGCGCCAGCAGCTTTCCCACCCAGGAGCAGTACTTC
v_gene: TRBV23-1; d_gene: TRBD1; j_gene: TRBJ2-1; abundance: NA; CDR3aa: CASSSGQAYNEQFF; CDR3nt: TGCGCCAGCAGTTCGGGACAGGCTTACAATGAGCAGTTCTTC
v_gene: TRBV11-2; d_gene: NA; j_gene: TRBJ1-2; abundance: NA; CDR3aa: CASSLDQWGGDYGYTF; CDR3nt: TGTGCCAGCAGCTTAGATCAGTGGGGGGGGGACTATGGCTACACCTTC
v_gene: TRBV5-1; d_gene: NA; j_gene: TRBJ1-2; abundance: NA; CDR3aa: CASSLEETGLGYTF; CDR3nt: TGCGCCAGCAGTCTTGAAGAAACAGGGTTGGGCTACACCTTC
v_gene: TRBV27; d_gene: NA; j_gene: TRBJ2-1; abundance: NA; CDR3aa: CASSFSPASINNEQFF; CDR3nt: TGTGCCAGCAGTTTTAGCCCCGCTAGTATCAACAATGAGCAGTTCTTC
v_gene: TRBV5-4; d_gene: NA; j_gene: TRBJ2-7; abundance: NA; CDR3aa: CASSLSSEQYF; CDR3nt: TGTGCCAGCAGCTTGTCTTCCGAGCAGTACTTC
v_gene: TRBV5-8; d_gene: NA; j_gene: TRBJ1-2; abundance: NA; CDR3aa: CASSLTGHGYTF; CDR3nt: TGTGCCAGCAGCCTTACAGGGCACGGCTACACCTTC
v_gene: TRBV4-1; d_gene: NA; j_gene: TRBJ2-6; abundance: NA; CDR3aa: CASSLLELGANVLTF; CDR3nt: TGCGCCAGCAGCTTATTAGAGTTAGGGGCCAACGTCCTGACTTTC
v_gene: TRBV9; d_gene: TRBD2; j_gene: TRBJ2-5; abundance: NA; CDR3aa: CASSSSGSGETQYF; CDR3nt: TGTGCCAGCAGCTCTAGCGGGAGTGGGGAGACCCAGTACTTC
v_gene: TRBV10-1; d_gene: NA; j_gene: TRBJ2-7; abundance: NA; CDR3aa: CASSEGPTRGEQYF; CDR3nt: TGCGCCAGCAGTGAGGGACCTACCCGAGGGGAGCAGTACTTC
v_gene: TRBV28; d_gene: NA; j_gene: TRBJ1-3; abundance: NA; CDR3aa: CASSYSTHTIYF; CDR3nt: TGTGCCAGCAGTTACTCGACACACACCATATATTTT
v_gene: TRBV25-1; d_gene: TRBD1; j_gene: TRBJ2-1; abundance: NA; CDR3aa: CASSGSTGDYNEQFF; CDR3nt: TGTGCCAGCAGTGGGTCGACAGGGGACTACAATGAGCAGTTCTTC
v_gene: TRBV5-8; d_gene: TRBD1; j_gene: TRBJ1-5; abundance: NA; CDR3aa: CASSIGDSGNNQPQHF; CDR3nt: TGTGCCAGCAGCATAGGGGACAGTGGGAACAATCAGCCCCAGCATTTT
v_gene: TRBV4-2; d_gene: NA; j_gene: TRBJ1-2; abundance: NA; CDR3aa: CASSQDLWGLADYGYTF; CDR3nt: TGTGCCAGCAGCCAAGATCTCTGGGGGCTGGCGGATTATGGCTACACCTTC
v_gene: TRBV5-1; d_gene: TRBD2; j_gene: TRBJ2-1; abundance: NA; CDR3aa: CASSLDLAENNEQFF; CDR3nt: TGCGCCAGCAGCTTGGATCTAGCGGAGAACAATGAGCAGTTCTTC
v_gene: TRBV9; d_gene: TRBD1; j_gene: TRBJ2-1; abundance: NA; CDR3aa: CASSETGDSYNEQFF; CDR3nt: TGTGCCAGCAGCGAGACAGGGGACTCATACAATGAGCAGTTCTTC
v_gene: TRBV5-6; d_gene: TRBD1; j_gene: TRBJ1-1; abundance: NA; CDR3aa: CASGRTGGSEAFF; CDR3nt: TGTGCCAGCGGCCGAACAGGGGGCTCTGAAGCTTTCTTT
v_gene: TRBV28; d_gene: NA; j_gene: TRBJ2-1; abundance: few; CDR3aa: CASLRDSGETDQRYNEQFF; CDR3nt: TGTGCCAGCCTACGTGATAGCGGAGAGACAGACCAGAGGTACAATGAGCAGTTCTTC
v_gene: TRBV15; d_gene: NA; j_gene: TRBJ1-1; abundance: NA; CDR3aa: CATSRDRAPNTEAFF; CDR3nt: TGTGCCACCAGCAGAGATAGAGCACCGAACACTGAAGCTTTCTTT
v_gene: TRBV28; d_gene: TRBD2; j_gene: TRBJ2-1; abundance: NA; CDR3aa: CASSPGTSGISYNEQFF; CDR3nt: TGTGCCAGCAGCCCAGGGACTAGCGGGATTTCCTACAATGAGCAGTTCTTC
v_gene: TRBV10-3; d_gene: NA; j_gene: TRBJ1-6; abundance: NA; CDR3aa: CAISVDSYSPLHF; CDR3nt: TGTGCCATCAGTGTTGACAGTTATTCACCCCTCCACTTT
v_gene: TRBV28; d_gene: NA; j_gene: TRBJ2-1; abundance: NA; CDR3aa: CASSSLKRSSSEQFF; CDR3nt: TGTGCCAGCAGTTCTCTGAAGCGGAGCTCGTCTGAGCAGTTCTTC